This paragraph reports one T cell receptor (beta chain). As yet, its antigen is unknown. Data came from immunoSEQ multiplex PCR; TCRdb stores just in-frame clones and leaves some out. The table has roughly 67,000 clones, roughly four fifths seen once. The source of the sample is a study of OX40 agonist ivuxolimab in advanced cancers. In the study overall: Partial responses were observed in three patients, of whom one had hepatocellular carcinoma and two had cutaneous melanoma. Study-wide results and limits: Antigen targets of the expanded peripheral T cells went undetermined.

V lost 0 bases, J lost 8 bases, and 2 bases stayed unmatched. From germline, CDR1 is SGHNT and CDR2 YYREEE (reference sequence). The CDR3 consists of 13 residues. Source: CD4+ or CD8+ T cells sorted from blood, taken in a trial of the OX40 agonist ivuxolimab. The genes are TRBV5-4 and TRBJ2-1; 7 nucleotides align to TRBD1. The clonotype originates from an adult with an advanced solid tumor such as melanoma, head and neck, liver or kidney cancer. In nucleotides, the CDR3 is TGTGCCAGCAGCTTGGGACAGGGCGATGAGCAGTTCTTC. It codes for CASSLGQGDEQFF.